These T cell receptor beta chains were read from a single sample in a study of T cell repertoires in cytomegalovirus infection. No antigen is known for these receptors. TCRdb fed the reads into MiXCR, producing one record per CDR3 protein. Here the sample spans about 63,000 distinct CDR3 sequences, roughly 21% being singletons. Source: CD8+ T cells from cultured PBMCs, taken from culture after CMV antigen stimulation. These TCRs come from a human donor in good health (CMV status not recorded). Some clones in this sample may be carry-over from other donors' samples. The CDR3 runs from the conserved cysteine through the conserved F or W. Each record gives: D gene, J gene, V gene, clone size, CDR3 DNA, CDR3 protein. The D gene is left open where the match is weak. Clone size, where shown, is once, few, many, or a class for clones that have expanded.

D: NA
J: TRBJ2-3
V: TRBV12-3/TRBV12-4
size: NA
DNA: TGTGCCAGCAGTCGGGACCCTGCGCAGTATTTT
CDR3: CASSRDPAQYF

D: NA
J: TRBJ1-6
V: TRBV28
size: many
DNA: TGTGCCAGCAGTGTACCTGACAGTAATTCACCCCTCCACTTT
CDR3: CASSVPDSNSPLHF

D: NA
J: TRBJ1-1
V: TRBV19
size: NA
DNA: TGTGCCAGTAGTATGATCGGGAGTTCCACTGAAGCTTTCTTT
CDR3: CASSMIGSSTEAFF

D: NA
J: TRBJ1-5
V: TRBV6-1
size: many
DNA: TGTGCCAGCAGTGATGGGCGAATGGTAAAGCAGCCCCAGCATTTT
CDR3: CASSDGRMVKQPQHF

D: NA
J: TRBJ2-3
V: TRBV3-1
size: medium-sized
DNA: TGTGCCAGCAGCCAAGATTTCAAAGACGGAAGTAGCACAGATACGCAGTATTTT
CDR3: CASSQDFKDGSSTDTQYF

D: NA
J: TRBJ1-5
V: TRBV6-5
size: NA
DNA: TGTGCCAGCAGTTACTCGAAGCTGGGTCTGAATCAGCCCCAGCATTTT
CDR3: CASSYSKLGLNQPQHF

D: NA
J: TRBJ1-2
V: TRBV12-3/TRBV12-4
size: few
DNA: TGTGCCAGCAGTTTCCCTCCGGGACGGAGAGAAGGCTACACCTTC
CDR3: CASSFPPGRREGYTF

D: TRBD2
J: TRBJ2-3
V: TRBV6-6
size: few
DNA: TGTGCCAGCGATACTAGCGGGGGACACACAGATACGAAGTATTTT
CDR3: CASDTSGGHTDTKYF

D: NA
J: TRBJ1-1
V: TRBV4-2
size: once
DNA: TGTGCCAGCAGCCAAGGGGGTACAGCGAACACTGAAGCTTTCTTT
CDR3: CASSQGGTANTEAFF

D: TRBD1
J: TRBJ1-3
V: TRBV7-2
size: few
DNA: TGTGCCAGCAGCTTACAGGGGGCGTCTGGAAACACCATATATTTT
CDR3: CASSLQGASGNTIYF

D: NA
J: TRBJ2-7
V: TRBV12-3/TRBV12-4
size: NA
DNA: TGTGCCAGCAGTTCCTATCTCTACTCCTACGAGCAGTACTTC
CDR3: CASSSYLYSYEQYF

D: TRBD2
J: TRBJ2-7
V: TRBV7-2
size: many
DNA: TGTGCCAGCAGCTTACTAGCGGGGGATTACGAGCAGTACTTC
CDR3: CASSLLAGDYEQYF

D: TRBD1
J: TRBJ2-1
V: TRBV24-1
size: NA
DNA: TGTGCCACCAGTGACTTGCCCGGGACAGGGGCCAATGAGCAGTTCTTC
CDR3: CATSDLPGTGANEQFF

D: TRBD1
J: TRBJ1-1
V: TRBV7-2
size: few
DNA: TGTGCCAGCCTTTCGGGACAGGGTTTTTGGAACACTGAAGCTTTCTTT
CDR3: CASLSGQGFWNTEAFF

D: NA
J: TRBJ1-4
V: TRBV11-2
size: few
DNA: TGTGCCAGCAGCTTATTCCATGCAACTAATGAAAAACTGTTTTTT
CDR3: CASSLFHATNEKLFF

D: NA
J: TRBJ2-1
V: TRBV11-2
size: NA
DNA: TGTGCCAGCAGCTTGGGGGGAGCCTACAATGAGCAGTTCTTC
CDR3: CASSLGGAYNEQFF

D: NA
J: TRBJ2-1
V: TRBV20-1
size: NA
DNA: TGCAGTGCTAACCTCTACAATGAGCAGTTCTTC
CDR3: CSANLYNEQFF

D: NA
J: TRBJ2-3
V: TRBV7-6
size: NA
DNA: TGTGCCAGCAGCTTAGGTCCGGATACGCAGTATTTT
CDR3: CASSLGPDTQYF

D: NA
J: TRBJ2-2
V: TRBV6-2/TRBV6-3
size: NA
DNA: TGTGCCAGCAGTTACTCTGGGTCGACCGGGGAGCTGTTTTTT
CDR3: CASSYSGSTGELFF

D: NA
J: TRBJ2-3
V: TRBV7-8
size: few
DNA: TGTGCCAGCAGCTTGGCCCTAACAGGGTTTCCAGATACGCAGTATTTT
CDR3: CASSLALTGFPDTQYF

D: TRBD1
J: TRBJ2-7
V: TRBV27
size: few
DNA: TGTGCCTGCCGACAGGGGTGGGGCGAGCAGTACTTC
CDR3: CACRQGWGEQYF

D: TRBD1
J: TRBJ2-1
V: TRBV7-8
size: few
DNA: TGTGCCAGCAGCGACCGGGACAGGGCGAATGAGCAGTTCTTC
CDR3: CASSDRDRANEQFF

D: TRBD1
J: TRBJ2-7
V: TRBV4-1
size: NA
DNA: TGCGCCAGCAGATTTTTGCCCTCTGACAGGGAGATAGGATCCTACGAGCAGTACTTC
CDR3: CASRFLPSDREIGSYEQYF

D: NA
J: TRBJ1-4
V: TRBV6-8
size: few
DNA: TGTGCCAGCAGCAGGGTAAATGAAAAACTGTTTTTT
CDR3: CASSRVNEKLFF

D: NA
J: TRBJ2-7
V: TRBV7-8
size: few
DNA: TGTGCCAGCAGCTTACAAACCGGGAGCGCCTACGAGCAGTACTTC
CDR3: CASSLQTGSAYEQYF

D: NA
J: TRBJ2-7
V: TRBV6-1
size: NA
DNA: TGTGCCAGCAGTGACCCCGTTTGGGCCCGCTCCTACGAGCAGTACTTC
CDR3: CASSDPVWARSYEQYF

D: TRBD1
J: TRBJ1-5
V: TRBV2
size: NA
DNA: TGTGCCAGCAGTACTCCCCCAGGGGGCGATCAGCCCCAGCATTTT
CDR3: CASSTPPGGDQPQHF

D: NA
J: TRBJ2-6
V: TRBV7-9
size: many
DNA: TGTGCCAGCAGCTTAGTCTCGGCTGGGGCCAACGTCCTGACTTTC
CDR3: CASSLVSAGANVLTF

D: TRBD2
J: TRBJ2-7
V: TRBV6-4
size: few
DNA: TGTGCCAGCAGTGACTCGAAGACTAGCGGGAAATACGAGCAGTACTTC
CDR3: CASSDSKTSGKYEQYF

D: NA
J: TRBJ1-1
V: TRBV6-2/TRBV6-3
size: NA
DNA: TGTGCCAGCAGTTACCCCAGCGGGAGTGAAGCTTTCTTT
CDR3: CASSYPSGSEAFF

D: NA
J: TRBJ1-1
V: TRBV6-5
size: few
DNA: TGTGCCAGCAGCTTCACAGGGAACACTGAAGCTTTCTTT
CDR3: CASSFTGNTEAFF

D: NA
J: TRBJ2-3
V: TRBV10-2
size: NA
DNA: TGCGCCAGCAGTGAGACTAGCCGCACAGATACGCAGTATTTT
CDR3: CASSETSRTDTQYF

D: NA
J: TRBJ2-1
V: TRBV4-1
size: few
DNA: TGCGCCAGCAGCCAAGTGACAGGAGTAAAAATCGATGAGCAGTTCTTC
CDR3: CASSQVTGVKIDEQFF

D: NA
J: TRBJ1-4
V: TRBV9
size: NA
DNA: TGTGCCAGCAGCGTAGGAGGAGGGCCGGACTGGGAAAAACTGTTTTTT
CDR3: CASSVGGGPDWEKLFF

D: TRBD1
J: TRBJ2-7
V: TRBV6-5
size: NA
DNA: TGTGCCAGCAGTGTGGGACAGGGGCCTTACGAGCAGTACTTC
CDR3: CASSVGQGPYEQYF

D: TRBD1
J: TRBJ2-1
V: TRBV7-2
size: many
DNA: TGTGCCAGCAGCCTCCGAGGGACAGGGATCAATGAGCAGTTCTTC
CDR3: CASSLRGTGINEQFF

D: NA
J: TRBJ1-5
V: TRBV11-2
size: NA
DNA: TGTGCCAGCAGCTTAGCGACGGGGGCCCTCAATCAGCCCCAGCATTTT
CDR3: CASSLATGALNQPQHF